The next 10 T cell receptor beta chains were all read from a single sample in a study of blood T cell repertoires in COVID-19. Libraries were prepared by immunoSEQ multiplex PCR; TCRdb keeps only in-frame clonotypes and omits some of them. The sample shows 150,000 to 200,000 clones, around 85% of them seen only once. The sample consisted of peripheral blood. Every receptor here comes from a woman aged 55-69 years with COVID-19, enrolled during active disease.

This sequence joins TRBV30 and TRBJ1-1, with unresolved D. This CDR3 spans 13 amino acids. The V end was cut by 2 bases, the J end by 1 base, with 8 bases between. In germline, CDR1 is GTSNPN, CDR2 SVGIG (reference sequence). The CDR3 DNA reads TGTGCCTGGAGTTTACAGCCGAACACTGAAGCTTTCTTT. Translation: CAWSLQPNTEAFF.

This clone came up once. The gene calls are TRBV19 and TRBJ2-7, with TRBD2 matching over 11 bases. CDR3 length: 15 amino acids. The J segment lost 6 bases and the V segment lost 6 bases, leaving 10 bases of the junction unmatched. Per the germline V gene, CDR1 is LNHDA and CDR2 is SQIVND (reference sequence). The CDR3 region is CASSWELAGDGEQYF. As DNA, the CDR3 is TGTGCCAGTAGCTGGGAACTAGCGGGAGACGGCGAGCAGTACTTC.

This chain connects TRBV7-9 to TRBJ1-2, with a weak D call TRBD1 (5 bases). Trimming stripped 5 bases from V and 4 bases from J, with 17 bases between. Germline values: CDR1 SEHNR, CDR2 FQNEAQ (reference sequence). CDR3 length: 15 residues. The CDR3 DNA reads as TGTGCCAGCAGCCTCCAGGCAGTACAGGCCTATGGCTACACCTTC. Its protein is CASSLQAVQAYGYTF.

The rearrangement links TRBV6-2 or TRBV6-3 to TRBJ1-2; maybe TRBD1 (5 bases). This CDR3 has 11 residues. V shed 6 bases and J shed 11 bases, with 13 bases lying between them. Germline V gene data show CDR1 as MNHEY and CDR2 as SVGEGT. This CDR3 reads CASSPGLWYTF. In DNA, the CDR3 is TGTGCCAGCAGCCCGGGACTTTGGTACACCTTC.

This chain joins TRBV14 and TRBJ2-7; a weak D match, TRBD2 (5 bases). This CDR3 contains 13 residues. The germline V and J ends were trimmed by 5 bases and 3 bases, with 11 bases remaining between them. Per the germline V gene, CDR1 is SGHDN and CDR2 is FVKESK. The CDR3 bases are TGTGCCAGCAGCGGACTGTCCCGCTACGAGCAGTACTTC. It specifies CASSGLSRYEQYF.

The chain joins TRBV19 to TRBJ1-2, with D uncertain. The V and J ends lost 4 bases and 9 bases respectively, with 24 bases between them. Germline V gene data show CDR1 as LNHDA and CDR2 as SQIVND (reference sequence). This CDR3 is built from 16 residues. The CDR3 bases are TGTGCCAGTAGTAACACACGATCACCCCCTCCGGGAAGCTACACCTTC. It encodes CASSNTRSPPPGSYTF.

In this sample, this clone turned up a few times. The rearrangement links TRBV15 to TRBJ2-1; 8 nucleotides line up with TRBD1. The CDR3 sequence is 15 residues long. The V segment lost 4 bases and the J segment 1 base; nucleotides outside the gene matches: 3. The germline V gene encodes CDR1 LNHNV and CDR2 YYDKDF (reference sequence). The chain's CDR3 is CATSTRTGSYNEQFF. The CDR3 DNA reads as TGTGCCACCAGCACCCGGACAGGGTCCTACAATGAGCAGTTCTTC.

V gene TRBV5-1 combines with J gene TRBJ2-5, with TRBD2 matching over 8 bases. The germline gives CDR1 SGHRS, CDR2 YFSETQ. With 2 bases clipped from V and 1 base from J, the junction kept 4 bases outside the gene matches. This CDR3 is 15 amino acids long. The CDR3 is CASSLAGVPQETQYF. CDR3 nucleotide sequence: TGCGCCAGCAGCTTAGCGGGAGTTCCCCAAGAGACCCAGTACTTC.

J is TRBJ2-1 and V is TRBV11-3; 10 nucleotides line up with TRBD1. Trimming cost V 5 bases and J 2 bases; bases outside gene matches: 6. CDR1 and CDR2 (germline): SGHNT, YENEEA. The CDR3 runs to 16 residues. In nucleotides, the CDR3 is TGTGCCAGCAGCCCTAAAGGGACAGGGGCCTACAATGAGCAGTTCTTC. It specifies CASSPKGTGAYNEQFF. The full variable domain, rest sourced from reference TRBV11-3 and TRBJ2-1, is EAGVVQSPRYKIIEKKQPVAFWCNPISGHNTLYWYLQNLGQGPELLIRYENEEAVDDSQLPKDRFSAERLKGVDSTLKIQPAELGDSAVYLCASSPKGTGAYNEQFFGPGTRLTVL.

This clone was detected once. The rearrangement joins TRBV5-1 to TRBJ2-7, with a possible D match to TRBD1 (5 bases). CDR3 length: 16 residues. The germline CDR1 and CDR2 sequences are SGHRS and YFSETQ. V gave up 4 bases and J gave up 0 bases, with 17 bases separating them. CDR3 in DNA: TGCGCCAGCAGCCCCCCAGGGAAGGAGAGCTCCTACGAGCAGTACTTC. This translates into CASSPPGKESSYEQYF.